This T cell receptor (beta chain) was identified during a study of CD8 T cells in ankylosing spondylitis. The germline V gene encodes CDR1 MNHNS and CDR2 SASEGT. Trimming removed 7 bases at V and 0 bases at J, with 7 bases between. This CDR3 has 14 amino acids. This clonotype appeared a few times. Its specificity is not known. With molecular barcodes, quantitative 5'-RACE was used to make the TCR beta libraries. One entry per CDR3 protein, called by TCRdb with MiXCR from the 5' RACE reads. The sample records about 540,000 distinct CDR3 sequences, 9.5% to 15% being singletons. Points from the study as a whole: Made up of about eight highly homologous variants, a TCR beta motif appeared characteristic of ankylosing spondylitis blood. Matched ankylosing spondylitis synovial fluid reportedly contained a significantly enriched population of disease-linked clones. Some motif variants had been reported before (in reactive arthritis synovial fluid and blood).

The chain links TRBV6-1 to TRBJ2-6; unclear D gene. This receptor was obtained from a male donor with ankylosing spondylitis. Sequences were obtained from blood, either unsorted or a sorted T cell fraction (not recorded which). The CDR3 region is CASISYSGANVLTF. CDR3 nucleotides: TGTGCCAGCATCAGTTACTCTGGGGCCAACGTCCTGACTTTC.